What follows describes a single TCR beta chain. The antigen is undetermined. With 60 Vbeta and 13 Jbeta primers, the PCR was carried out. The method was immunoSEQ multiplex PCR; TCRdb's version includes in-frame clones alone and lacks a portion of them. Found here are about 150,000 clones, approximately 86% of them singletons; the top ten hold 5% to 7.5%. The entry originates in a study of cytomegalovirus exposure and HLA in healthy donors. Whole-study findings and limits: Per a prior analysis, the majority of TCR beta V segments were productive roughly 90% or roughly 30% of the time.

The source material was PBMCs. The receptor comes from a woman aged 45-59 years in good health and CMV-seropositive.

CDR3 sequence reads: CASMRFSYNEQFF. CDR3 DNA: TGTGCCAGCATGAGATTTTCCTACAATGAGCAGTTCTTC. This chain links TRBV27 with TRBJ2-1; D is undetermined. This CDR3 comprises 13 residues. Germline loops: CDR1 MNHEY, CDR2 SMNVEV (reference sequence). Trimming took 7 bases from V and 1 from J, leaving 8 bases between them.